The source of this TCR beta chain is a study of shared clonotypes between healthy human individuals. Study as a whole: Three plates each covered CD4 naive and memory; CD8 naive two, CD8 memory one.

Nashville, Tennessee was home to all donors, who were Caucasian adults. The method was immunoSEQ multiplex PCR; TCRdb's version includes in-frame clones alone and lacks a portion of them. The table has 2,500,000 or so clones, over 85% seen once. The clonotype comes from a man in his late teens or twenties in good health. Some clones in this sample may be carry-over from other donors' samples. The sequenced sample consisted of naive CD4+ T cells from PBMCs. The sample's subset: CD45RA+ positively selected.

In DNA form, the CDR3 reads TGTGCCAGCAGCGTATCAGCAGGGGTAGAAGGCTACACCTTC. It translates to CASSVSAGVEGYTF. The chain combines TRBV9 with TRBJ1-2; possible D gene TRBD1, 6 bases. The CDR3 extends over 14 amino acids. CDR1 and CDR2 from the germline V gene are SGDLS and YYNGEE. The V end lost 1 base, the J end lost 8 bases, and 15 bases lay between the germline ends.